Sequencing of this T cell receptor (beta chain) was carried out in a study of OX40 agonist ivuxolimab in advanced cancers. Using immunoSEQ multiplex PCR, the repertoire was profiled, and TCRdb retains in-frame clones only, with some absent. The sample records roughly 100,000 clones, just under 90% being singletons. In this sample, this clone turned up once. The source was CD4+ or CD8+ T cells sorted from blood, collected in a trial of the OX40 agonist ivuxolimab. The source of this sequence is an adult with an advanced solid tumor such as melanoma, head and neck, liver or kidney cancer.

The CDR3 reads CASSYPGQGLGELFF. CDR3 DNA: TGTGCCAGCAGTTACCCGGGACAGGGCCTCGGGGAGCTGTTTTTT. The genes are TRBV6-7 and TRBJ2-2; 9 nucleotides align to TRBD1. TRBV6-7 counts as an open reading frame of uncertain function. The length of the CDR3 is 15 residues. Trimming cost V 2 bases and J 7 bases; bases outside gene matches: 5.